This is a list of T cell receptor beta chains from one sample in a study of long-term antiretroviral therapy in people with HIV. Sequenced by immunoSEQ multiplex PCR; TCRdb stores in-frame clones only, minus some. Altogether tens of thousands of clones are present, around 83% being singletons, with the ten largest covering roughly 2.3%. Sequencing used unsorted PBMCs, obtained 3 years after starting antiretroviral therapy. The origin of the receptors is a middle-aged man with HIV. CDR3s include the opening cysteine and the closing phenylalanine or tryptophan. Each record gives: clone size, J gene, D gene, V gene, CDR3 DNA, CDR3 protein. The D gene is left open where the match is weak. The size entry is marked missing in some rows and otherwise reads once, few, many or a size class.

abundance: .
j_gene: TRBJ2-5
d_gene: TRBD2
v_gene: TRBV6-5
CDR3nt: TGTGCCAGCGCCCAGGGACTAGCGGAGGGAACCCAGTACTTC
CDR3aa: CASAQGLAEGTQYF

abundance: .
j_gene: TRBJ2-3
d_gene: TRBD1
v_gene: TRBV19
CDR3nt: TGTGCCAGTAGTAAGGCAGGGGGAGATACGCAGTATTTT
CDR3aa: CASSKAGGDTQYF

abundance: .
j_gene: TRBJ1-1
d_gene: .
v_gene: TRBV4-3
CDR3nt: TGCGCCAGCAGCCAAACAATGGGGCAAACTGAAGCTTTCTTT
CDR3aa: CASSQTMGQTEAFF

abundance: .
j_gene: TRBJ2-7
d_gene: TRBD2
v_gene: TRBV19
CDR3nt: TGTGCCACGGCAGCGGGAGAGGGCTACGAGCAGTACTTC
CDR3aa: CATAAGEGYEQYF

abundance: .
j_gene: TRBJ1-3
d_gene: TRBD1
v_gene: TRBV5-4
CDR3nt: TGTGCCAGCAGCTTGACCTTGACAGGGGCTGGAAACACCATATATTTT
CDR3aa: CASSLTLTGAGNTIYF

abundance: .
j_gene: TRBJ2-7
d_gene: .
v_gene: TRBV27
CDR3nt: TGTGCCAGCAGAGGAAGGGTTGGACAGCTCTACGAGCAGTACTTC
CDR3aa: CASRGRVGQLYEQYF

abundance: .
j_gene: TRBJ2-2
d_gene: .
v_gene: TRBV5-1
CDR3nt: TGCGCCAGCAGTGGCACCCTAACTACCGGGGAGCTGTTTTTT
CDR3aa: CASSGTLTTGELFF

abundance: few
j_gene: TRBJ2-7
d_gene: .
v_gene: TRBV28
CDR3nt: TGTGCCAGCAGTCCACTGGAGCCCACCTACGAGCAGTACTTC
CDR3aa: CASSPLEPTYEQYF

abundance: .
j_gene: TRBJ1-1
d_gene: .
v_gene: TRBV9
CDR3nt: TGTGCCAGCAGCGTAGGGAGGGGATTCACTGAAGCTTTCTTT
CDR3aa: CASSVGRGFTEAFF

abundance: .
j_gene: TRBJ2-7
d_gene: TRBD1
v_gene: TRBV6-6
CDR3nt: TGTGCCAGCAGTGACCCCGGGACAGGCAACTACGAGCAGTACTTC
CDR3aa: CASSDPGTGNYEQYF

abundance: .
j_gene: TRBJ1-2
d_gene: .
v_gene: TRBV20-1
CDR3nt: TGCAGTGCTAGCAACAGGGCGCGCTACACCTTC
CDR3aa: CSASNRARYTF

abundance: .
j_gene: TRBJ1-1
d_gene: .
v_gene: TRBV7-8
CDR3nt: TGTGCCAGCAGCTTAGACTCAGTCATGAACACTGAAGCTTTCTTT
CDR3aa: CASSLDSVMNTEAFF

abundance: .
j_gene: TRBJ2-7
d_gene: .
v_gene: TRBV28
CDR3nt: TGTGCCAGCAGTCTTAATCAGTGGACTGGGTCTTCCTACGAGCAGTACTTC
CDR3aa: CASSLNQWTGSSYEQYF

abundance: .
j_gene: TRBJ2-2
d_gene: .
v_gene: TRBV18
CDR3nt: TGTGCCAGCTCACCAACAGCCCCCGGGGAGCTGTTTTTT
CDR3aa: CASSPTAPGELFF

abundance: .
j_gene: TRBJ1-1
d_gene: TRBD1
v_gene: TRBV18
CDR3nt: TGTGCCAGCTCACAACAGGGGGCGGGAACTGAAGCTTTCTTT
CDR3aa: CASSQQGAGTEAFF

abundance: .
j_gene: TRBJ2-3
d_gene: .
v_gene: TRBV25-1
CDR3nt: TGTGCCAGCAGTCCTCAAAGACTGGCAGATACGCAGTATTTT
CDR3aa: CASSPQRLADTQYF

abundance: few
j_gene: TRBJ1-1
d_gene: .
v_gene: TRBV4-1
CDR3nt: TGCGCCAGCAGCCAAGAACCGAGACAGAAGAACACTGAAGCTTTCTTT
CDR3aa: CASSQEPRQKNTEAFF

abundance: .
j_gene: TRBJ1-5
d_gene: .
v_gene: TRBV30
CDR3nt: TGTGCCTGGGGAAGGGGCCCCAATCAGCCCCAGCATTTT
CDR3aa: CAWGRGPNQPQHF

abundance: .
j_gene: TRBJ1-1
d_gene: .
v_gene: TRBV11-2
CDR3nt: TGTGCCAGCAGCTTATCACTGAACACTGAAGCTTTCTTT
CDR3aa: CASSLSLNTEAFF

abundance: .
j_gene: TRBJ1-1
d_gene: .
v_gene: TRBV25-1
CDR3nt: TGTGCCAGCAGGTCACCTAGGACGGCGGGGGAACAGATTGGAGCTTTCTTT
CDR3aa: CASRSPRTAGEQIGAFF